One sample yielded the 8 T cell receptor beta chains listed below, sequenced in a study of cytomegalovirus exposure and HLA in healthy donors. It was with 60 Vbeta and 13 Jbeta primers that the PCR ran. Repertoires were generated with immunoSEQ multiplex PCR, while TCRdb's copy carries only in-frame clones and drops some. Of about 130,000 clones listed, roughly 80% were seen once; the top ten hold about 2.2%. The sample was PBMCs. The receptors originated from a man younger than 40 in good health and CMV-seronegative.

The J gene is TRBJ2-1, the V gene TRBV30, with D perhaps matching TRBD2 (5 bases). V gave up 7 bases and J gave up 4 bases, with 8 bases separating them. The germline CDR1 and CDR2 sequences are GTSNPN and SVGIG (reference sequence). The CDR3 covers 11 residues. The CDR3 nucleotides are TGTGCCTTGGACTCATACAATGAGCAGTTCTTC. Its protein is CALDSYNEQFF.

This chain links TRBV30 with TRBJ1-5; TRBD1 matches 9 bases. CDR1 GTSNPN and CDR2 SVGIG come from the germline V gene (reference sequence). V lost 2 bases, J lost 2 bases, and 4 bases stayed unmatched. This CDR3 has 15 residues. For the CDR3, the DNA is TGTGCCTGGAGTTGGACAGGGGAAGGCAATCAGCCCCAGCATTTT. As protein: CAWSWTGEGNQPQHF. Full variable domain (outside the CDR3, taken from reference TRBV30 and TRBJ1-5): SQTIHQWPATLVQPVGSPLSLECTVEGTSNPNLYWYRQAAGRGLQLLFYSVGIGQISSEVPQNLSASRPQDRQFILSSKKLLLSDSGFYLCAWSWTGEGNQPQHFGDGTRLSIL.

The rearrangement links TRBV6-5 to TRBJ2-7; D is possibly TRBD1 (5 bases). CDR1 and CDR2 (germline): MNHEY, SVGAGI. V was shortened by 4 bases and J by 0 bases, with 10 bases between the two germline ends. This CDR3 is 14 amino acids long. Written as DNA, the CDR3 is TGTGCCAGCAGTTCATACAGGAGCTCCTACGAGCAGTACTTC. As protein: CASSSYRSSYEQYF.

The chain uses TRBV30 and TRBJ2-7; 8 nucleotides match TRBD1. V lost 8 bases, J lost 2 bases, and 11 bases stayed unmatched. Germline V gene data show CDR1 as GTSNPN and CDR2 as SVGIG (reference sequence). CDR3 size: 14 residues. CDR3 coding DNA: TGTGCCGGTCAGGGGGCCGCCTCTCCCTACGAGCAGTACTTC. It is translated as CAGQGAASPYEQYF.

The chain uses TRBV7-2 and TRBJ2-7; 8 nucleotides agree with TRBD2. V trimming: 2 bases; J trimming: 6 bases; junction bases outside the gene matches: 12. From germline, CDR1 is SGHTA and CDR2 FQGNSA. This CDR3 spans 16 amino acids. The CDR3 sequence: CASSLPPDGRAPEQYF. The CDR3 DNA reads TGTGCCAGCAGCTTACCCCCGGACGGGAGGGCCCCCGAGCAGTACTTC.

The chain links TRBV5-1 to TRBJ2-5; 8 nucleotides align to TRBD2. The CDR3 totals 14 residues. The junction had 11 bases not matched to a gene; V was cut back by 8 bases and J by 5 bases. The germline CDR1 and CDR2 sequences are SGHRS and YFSETQ. The CDR3 here is CASAEAGGLETQYF. The CDR3 nucleotides are TGCGCCAGTGCCGAGGCGGGAGGCTTGGAGACCCAGTACTTC.

A note on this clone: Distinct nucleotide sequences in the sample also encode this CDR3. This chain's CDR3 is CASSLQGSYEQYF. The CDR3 bases are TGTGCCAGCAGCTTGCAGGGCTCCTACGAGCAGTACTTC. The chain recombines TRBV5-4 with TRBJ2-7, with D possibly matching TRBD1 (5 bases). Germline CDR1 is SGHNT and CDR2 is YYREEE (reference sequence). Trimming shortened V by 1 base and J by 0 bases, and 5 bases separated the two germline ends. The CDR3 runs to 13 residues.

About this clone itself: Other DNA variants within this sample encode the same CDR3. This CDR3 is CAWSLGHNYGYTF. CDR3 DNA: TGTGCCTGGAGTTTGGGACATAACTATGGCTACACCTTC. The genes are TRBV30 and TRBJ1-2, with D possibly TRBD1 on 6 matching bases. Trimming removed 2 bases from V and 1 base from J, with 8 bases in between. CDR1 GTSNPN and CDR2 SVGIG come from the germline V gene (reference sequence). The CDR3 totals 13 residues.